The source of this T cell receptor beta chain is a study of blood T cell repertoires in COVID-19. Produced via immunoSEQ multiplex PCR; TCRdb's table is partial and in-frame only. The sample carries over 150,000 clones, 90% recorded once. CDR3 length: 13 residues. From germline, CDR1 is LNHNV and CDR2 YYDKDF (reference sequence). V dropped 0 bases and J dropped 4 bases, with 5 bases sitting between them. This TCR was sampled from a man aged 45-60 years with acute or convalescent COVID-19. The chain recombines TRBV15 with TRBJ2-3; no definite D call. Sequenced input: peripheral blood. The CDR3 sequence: CATSRDPADTQYF. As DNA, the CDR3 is TGTGCCACCAGCAGAGATCCAGCAGATACGCAGTATTTT.